These 12 T cell receptor beta chains came from one sample sequenced in a study of post-analysis software for immune sequencing data. Regarding the study as a whole: Among roughly 5 TRBV segments more frequent in patients than controls were TRBV5-6, TRBV5-1 and TRBV20-1.

Their antigens remain unidentified. Incorporated into the TCR beta cDNA libraries were unique molecular identifiers, which served to reduce PCR and sequencing biases. TCRdb called the PCR reads again in MiXCR, with one record for every CDR3 protein. The sample records 250,000 to 300,000 distinct CDR3 sequences, less than 40% being singletons. Input material: blood. These receptors all come from a girl under 18 with multiple sclerosis.

This clonotype was seen ten or more times. The V and J genes are TRBV6-6 and TRBJ1-5, with a possible D match to TRBD1 (5 bases). V was clipped by 5 bases and J by 4 bases, with 9 bases between them. The germline CDR1 and CDR2 sequences are MNHNY and SVGAGI (reference sequence). CDR3 length: 13 residues. Written as DNA, the CDR3 is TGTGCCAGCAGTGGGGGTCAAAATCAGCCCCAGCATTTT. Translated: CASSGGQNQPQHF.

Worth noting for this clonotype: One end of the junction varies from germline; a read error may be responsible. The CDR3, as DNA: TGTGTCAGCAGTTCCCCCGGCGGGACTAGCGTAGCAGATACGCAGTATTTT. Residues: CVSSSPGGTSVADTQYF. The chain joins TRBV6-5 to TRBJ2-3; 10 positions agree with TRBD2. Germline V lookup: CDR1 MNHEY, CDR2 SVGAGI. The CDR3 spans 17 residues.

This clonotype came up many times. The CDR3 protein is CASKTDRLGTDTQYF. The DNA of the CDR3 is TGTGCCAGCAAGACAGATCGGCTAGGCACAGATACGCAGTATTTT. The chain links TRBV7-8 to TRBJ2-3, with D possibly matching TRBD1 (5 bases). Trimming took 7 bases from V and 1 from J, leaving 15 bases between them. This CDR3 region has 15 residues. CDR1 and CDR2 from the germline V gene are SGHVS and FQNEAQ.

As for this clonotype: Sequence at one end of the junction differs from germline and may be a read error. The J gene is TRBJ2-2, the V gene TRBV7-7, with D uncertain. CDR3 length: 16 amino acids. The V gene's germline CDR1 is SSHAT and CDR2 FNYEAQ (reference sequence). CDR3 sequence reads: CASSSLTPANTGELFF. CDR3 sequence (DNA): TGTGCCAGCAGCTCGCTTACTCCAGCGAATACCGGGGAGCTGTTTTTT.

This clonotype appeared many times. J is TRBJ2-1 and V is TRBV7-2; TRBD2 matches 7 bases. The V gene's germline CDR1 is SGHTA and CDR2 FQGNSA. V lost 2 bases, J lost 1 base, and 5 bases stayed unmatched. The CDR3 sequence is 16 residues long. The CDR3 DNA follows: TGTGCCAGCAGCTTATTAGGGCGGGAGTCCTACAATGAGCAGTTCTTC. This translates into CASSLLGRESYNEQFF.

This clonotype was counted many times. V usage is TRBV5-5 and J usage is TRBJ1-5, with TRBD1 matching over 8 bases. This CDR3 comprises 15 residues. Germline V gene sequence: CDR1 SGHKS, CDR2 YYEKEE (reference sequence). V was pared by 4 bases and J by 0 bases, with 3 bases of the junction left unmatched. CDR3 amino acids: CASSRTGSSNQPQHF. The CDR3 DNA sequence: TGTGCCAGCAGCCGGACAGGGTCTAGCAATCAGCCCCAGCATTTT.

V is TRBV5-1 and J is TRBJ1-3; D possibly corresponds to TRBD1 (5 bases). Germline CDR1 is SGHRS and CDR2 is YFSETQ. V was trimmed by 4 bases and J by 4 bases, leaving 18 bases between them. This CDR3 region has 16 residues. This CDR3 reads CASSGSGTKTGNTIYF. CDR3 nucleotides: TGCGCCAGCAGCGGATCCGGGACCAAAACGGGAAACACCATATATTTT.

Only a few counts were recorded for this clonotype. V usage is TRBV3-1 and J usage is TRBJ1-2; 7 bases agree with TRBD1. The CDR3 is 13 amino acids. CDR1 is LGHDT, CDR2 YNNKEL, per germline (reference sequence). The ends lost 2 bases at V and 11 bases at J; junction bases unmatched: 8. The CDR3: CASSQKGTALYTF. The CDR3 DNA sequence: TGTGCCAGCAGCCAAAAAGGGACAGCCCTTTACACCTTC.

This clonotype was recorded many times. The genes are TRBV27 and TRBJ2-7; 7 bases map to TRBD1. V was pared by 10 bases and J by 0 bases, with 12 bases of the junction left unmatched. This CDR3 region has 15 residues. From germline, CDR1 is MNHEY and CDR2 SMNVEV (reference sequence). The DNA of the CDR3 is TGTGCCACCTCGAGAGGGGGCCCTAGCTCCTACGAGCAGTACTTC. This sequence encodes CATSRGGPSSYEQYF.

This clonotype was seen many times. The genes are TRBV6-1 and TRBJ2-5, with 8 positions matching TRBD1. V was pared by 6 bases and J by 5 bases, with 5 bases of the junction left unmatched. CDR1 is MNHNS, CDR2 SASEGT, per germline. The CDR3 has 13 residues. As DNA, the CDR3 is TGTGCCAGCAGATGGACAGGGAAGGAGACCCAGTACTTC. Encoded protein: CASRWTGKETQYF.

The V and J genes are TRBV6-6 and TRBJ1-1; no reliable D call. The V and J ends lost 2 bases and 2 bases respectively, with 9 bases between them. Per the germline V gene, CDR1 is MNHNY and CDR2 is SVGAGI (reference sequence). The CDR3 has 14 amino acids. The CDR3 is CASSYAGLNTEAFF. In DNA, the CDR3 is TGTGCCAGCAGTTACGCAGGATTAAACACTGAAGCTTTCTTT.

This clonotype was seen at least ten times. This chain connects TRBV28 to TRBJ1-2; the D is unclear. The CDR3 is 11 amino acids. Per germline, CDR1 MDHEN and CDR2 SYDVKM. V was clipped by 6 bases and J by 6 bases, with 8 bases between them. CDR3 protein: CASSNVNGYTF. The CDR3 DNA sequence: TGTGCCAGCAGCAATGTAAATGGCTACACCTTC.